The 8 T cell receptor beta chains presented below share a single source sample, sequenced in a study of control samples from healthy donors and cancer patients. The protocol was immunoSEQ multiplex PCR, while the TCRdb copy is restricted to in-frame clones and leaves out a portion. Of 390,000 or so clones detected, around 90% appear once; the ten largest clones hold 6% to 7%. Material for sequencing was PBMCs. The receptors derive from a man aged 35 to 55 with head and neck cancer.

The rearrangement uses TRBV5-8 and TRBJ2-7; the D gene is possibly TRBD1 (5 bases). The ends were cut back, 0 bases at V and 6 bases at J, with 13 bases in the middle. The CDR3 sequence is 14 residues long. Per the germline V gene, CDR1 is SGHTS and CDR2 is YDEGEE. The CDR3 region is CASSLAEGAFEQYF. As DNA, the CDR3 is TGTGCCAGCAGCTTGGCCGAAGGGGCCTTCGAGCAGTACTTC.

V usage is TRBV20-1 and J usage is TRBJ1-1; D not resolved. The CDR3 is made up of 11 amino acids. Germline CDR1 and CDR2: DFQATT and SNEGSKA (reference sequence). The V gene lost 6 bases and the J gene lost 6 bases, with 11 bases spanning the gap. The chain's CDR3 is CSAASGAEAFF. In DNA, the CDR3 is TGCAGTGCCGCAAGCGGGGCTGAAGCTTTCTTT.

As for this clone: At one end, the junction sequence differs from germline, possibly due to a read error. V gene TRBV7-7 combines with J gene TRBJ2-3; the D is unclear. The CDR3 length is 13 residues. CDR1 and CDR2 (germline): SSHAT, FNYEAQ (reference sequence). The CDR3 sequence: CASSLLNADTQYF. The CDR3 DNA follows: TGTGCTAGCAGCCTATTGAATGCAGATACGCAGTATTTT. Full variable domain (remainder filled in from reference TRBV7-7 and TRBJ2-3): GAGVSQSPRYKVTKRGQDVTLRCDPISSHATLYWYQQALGQGPEFLTYFNYEAQPDKSGLPSDRFSAERPEGSISTLTIQRTEQRDSAMYRCASSLLNADTQYFGPGTRLTVL.

The CDR3 here is CASSIASGSYEQYF. DNA of the CDR3: TGTGCCAGTAGTATAGCCTCGGGCTCCTACGAGCAGTACTTC. V is TRBV19 and J is TRBJ2-7; no reliable D call. Germline CDR1 and CDR2: LNHDA and SQIVND (reference sequence). The length of the CDR3 is 14 residues. The V end was cut by 1 base, the J end by 0 bases, with 7 bases between.

The J gene is TRBJ2-5, the V gene TRBV9; 8 bases fit TRBD1. The V gene end was trimmed by 4 bases and the J gene end by 5 bases; junction bases not matched to a gene: 4. CDR1 SGDLS and CDR2 YYNGEE come from the germline V gene. This CDR3 is built from 13 residues. The CDR3 sequence is CASSSGQVETQYF. CDR3 sequence (DNA): TGTGCCAGCAGCTCGGGACAGGTGGAGACCCAGTACTTC.

The gene calls are TRBV6-6 and TRBJ1-5; the match to TRBD1 covers 8 bases. J was trimmed by 3 bases and V by 7 bases; bases with no gene match: 8. Germline V gene lookup returns CDR1 MNHNY and CDR2 SVGAGI (reference sequence). This CDR3 has 15 amino acids. The CDR3 coding sequence is TGTGCCAGCACCGTCGGACAGGGCTACAATCAGCCCCAGCATTTT. As protein: CASTVGQGYNQPQHF.

The chain recombines TRBV19 with TRBJ1-2; D ambiguous. The length of the CDR3 is 13 residues. Germline CDR1 is LNHDA and CDR2 is SQIVND (reference sequence). The V and J ends lost 6 bases and 8 bases respectively, with 16 bases between them. CDR3 amino acids: CASSTRDSGGYTF. CDR3 bases: TGTGCCAGTAGCACCCGAGACTCAGGAGGCTACACCTTC.

The CDR3 is CSVESNLLETQYF. CDR3 in DNA: TGCAGCGTTGAATCGAACCTCCTGGAGACCCAGTACTTC. The J gene is TRBJ2-5, the V gene TRBV29-1; D remains unclear. This CDR3 region has 13 residues. Trimming took off 2 bases at V and 5 bases at J, with 12 bases between the two ends. The germline CDR1 and CDR2 sequences are SQVTM and ANQGSEA.